The present TCR beta chain was sequenced within a study of shared clonotypes between healthy human individuals. Study summary: Three plates each covered CD4 naive and memory; CD8 naive two, CD8 memory one.

Between the trimmed V and J ends, which lost 4 bases and 0 bases, there was a span of 9 bases. This CDR3 is 15 amino acids long. Germline V lookup: CDR1 SGHVS, CDR2 FQNEAQ. Healthy HIV-negative adults with no recent acute infections or vaccinations were recruited as donors. Donors were Caucasian adults residing in Nashville, Tennessee, USA. Sequencing was performed with immunoSEQ multiplex PCR; in TCRdb, only in-frame clones are kept and a portion is missing. The table shows over 2 million clones, with roughly 94% occurring only once. The receptor was isolated from a man aged 18 to 29 in good health. The chain has TRBV7-8 and TRBJ1-4; unclear D gene. The source material was naive CD4+ T cells sorted from blood. Subset specified: CD45RA+ positively selected. The CDR3 coding sequence is TGTGCCAGCAGCTCCTCCGTGGCAACTAATGAAAAACTGTTTTTT. Protein sequence: CASSSSVATNEKLFF.